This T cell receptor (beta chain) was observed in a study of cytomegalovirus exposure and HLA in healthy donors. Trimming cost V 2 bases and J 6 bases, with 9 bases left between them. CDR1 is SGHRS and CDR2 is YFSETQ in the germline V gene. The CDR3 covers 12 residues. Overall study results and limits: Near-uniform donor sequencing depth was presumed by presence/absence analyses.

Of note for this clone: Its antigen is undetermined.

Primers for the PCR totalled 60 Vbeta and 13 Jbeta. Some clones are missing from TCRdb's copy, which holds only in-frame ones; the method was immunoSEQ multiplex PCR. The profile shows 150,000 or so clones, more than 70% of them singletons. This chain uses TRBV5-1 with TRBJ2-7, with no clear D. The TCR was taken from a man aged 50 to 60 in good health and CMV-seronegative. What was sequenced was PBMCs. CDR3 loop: CASSFRPGEQYF. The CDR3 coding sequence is TGCGCCAGCAGCTTTAGGCCAGGCGAGCAGTACTTC.